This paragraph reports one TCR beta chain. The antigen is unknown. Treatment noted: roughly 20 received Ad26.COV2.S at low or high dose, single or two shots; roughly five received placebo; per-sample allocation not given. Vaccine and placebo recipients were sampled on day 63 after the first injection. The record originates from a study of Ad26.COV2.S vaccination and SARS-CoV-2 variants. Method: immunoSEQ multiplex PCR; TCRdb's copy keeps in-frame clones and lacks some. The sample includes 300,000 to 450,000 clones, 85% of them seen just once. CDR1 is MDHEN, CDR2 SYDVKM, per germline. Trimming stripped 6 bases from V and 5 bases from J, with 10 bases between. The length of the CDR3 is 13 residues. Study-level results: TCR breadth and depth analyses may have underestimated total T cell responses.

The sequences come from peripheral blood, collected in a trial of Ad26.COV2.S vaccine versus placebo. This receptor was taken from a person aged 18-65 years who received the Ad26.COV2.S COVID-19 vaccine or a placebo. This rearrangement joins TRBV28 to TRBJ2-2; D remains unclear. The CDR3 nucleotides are TGTGCCAGCAGCGAGACTCTGACCGGGGAGCTGTTTTTT. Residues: CASSETLTGELFF.